This T cell receptor (beta chain) came from a study of Ad26.COV2.S vaccination and SARS-CoV-2 variants. Study conclusions and caveats: Breadth, reportedly substantial, characterized the spike-specific CD8+ and CD4+ T cell responses after vaccination. Across vaccine and placebo recipients, the breadth of non-spike TCRs was similar.

Produced via immunoSEQ multiplex PCR; TCRdb's table is partial and in-frame only. The sample lists approximately 340,000 clones, roughly 94% occurring once. Turning to this clone: Its cognate antigen is unknown.

The CDR3 length is 17 residues. Per the germline V gene, CDR1 is SGHNT and CDR2 is YYREEE (reference sequence). V lost 4 bases and J lost 4; bases outside the gene matches: 14. This chain uses TRBV5-4 with TRBJ1-2; 9 nucleotides line up with TRBD1. This material consisted of peripheral blood, taken after recovery from COVID-19. This sequence was found in a human donor who had recovered from COVID-19. The CDR3 spells CASSQLDRGLSTYGYTF. CDR3 sequence (DNA): TGTGCCAGCAGCCAGCTGGACAGGGGTCTCTCGACCTATGGCTACACCTTC.